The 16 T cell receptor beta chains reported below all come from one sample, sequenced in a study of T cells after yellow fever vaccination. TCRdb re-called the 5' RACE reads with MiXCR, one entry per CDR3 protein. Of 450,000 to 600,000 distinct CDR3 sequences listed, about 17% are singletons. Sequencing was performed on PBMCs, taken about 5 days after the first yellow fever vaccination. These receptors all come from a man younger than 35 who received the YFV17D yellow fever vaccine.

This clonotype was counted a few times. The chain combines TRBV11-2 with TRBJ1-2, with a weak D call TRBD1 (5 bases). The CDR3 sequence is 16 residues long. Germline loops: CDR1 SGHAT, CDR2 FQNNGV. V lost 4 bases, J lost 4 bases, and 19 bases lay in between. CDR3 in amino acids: CASSSTSTASGYGYTF. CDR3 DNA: TGTGCCAGCAGCTCCACCTCGACAGCCTCTGGCTATGGCTACACCTTC.

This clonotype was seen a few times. The CDR3 DNA sequence: TGCAGTGCCAAGGACCCCCTAGCCAAAAACATTCAGTACTTC. Protein sequence: CSAKDPLAKNIQYF. The J gene is TRBJ2-4, the V gene TRBV20-1; D unresolved. The CDR3 has 14 residues. Germline loops: CDR1 DFQATT, CDR2 SNEGSKA (reference sequence). Deletions cut 6 bases from V and 0 bases from J, with 12 bases between.

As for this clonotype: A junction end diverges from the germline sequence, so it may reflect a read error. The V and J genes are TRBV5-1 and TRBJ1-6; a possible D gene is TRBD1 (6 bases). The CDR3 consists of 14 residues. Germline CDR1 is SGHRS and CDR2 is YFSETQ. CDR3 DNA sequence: TGCGCCAGCAGTTTGGACAGCCGCAATTCACCCCTCCACTTT. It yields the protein CASSLDSRNSPLHF.

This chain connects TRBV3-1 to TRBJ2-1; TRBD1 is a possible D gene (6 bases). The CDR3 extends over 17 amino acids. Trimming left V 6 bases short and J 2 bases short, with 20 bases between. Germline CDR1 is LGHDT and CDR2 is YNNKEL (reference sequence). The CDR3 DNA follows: TGTGCCAGCAGACCTCGCAGGGGCGATCGGACCTACAATGAGCAGTTCTTC. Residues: CASRPRRGDRTYNEQFF.

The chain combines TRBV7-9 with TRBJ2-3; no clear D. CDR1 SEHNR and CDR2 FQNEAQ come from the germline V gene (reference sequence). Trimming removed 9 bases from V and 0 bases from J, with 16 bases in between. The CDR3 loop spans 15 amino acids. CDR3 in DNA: TGTGCCAGTGAGTACGGCAGTCTCAGCACAGATACGCAGTATTTT. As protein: CASEYGSLSTDTQYF.

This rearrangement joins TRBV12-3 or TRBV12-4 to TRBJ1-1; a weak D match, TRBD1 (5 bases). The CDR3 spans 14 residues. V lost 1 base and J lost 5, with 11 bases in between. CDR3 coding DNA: TGTGCCAGCAGTTTAGGGAGGGACCGGACTGAAGCTTTCTTT. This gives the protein CASSLGRDRTEAFF.

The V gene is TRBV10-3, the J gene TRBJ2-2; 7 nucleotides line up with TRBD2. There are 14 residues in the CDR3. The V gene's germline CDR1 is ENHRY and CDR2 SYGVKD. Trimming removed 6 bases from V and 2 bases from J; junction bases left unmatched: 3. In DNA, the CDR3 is TGTGCCATCAGGGGGGGGGATAACACCGGGGAGCTGTTTTTT. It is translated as CAIRGGDNTGELFF.

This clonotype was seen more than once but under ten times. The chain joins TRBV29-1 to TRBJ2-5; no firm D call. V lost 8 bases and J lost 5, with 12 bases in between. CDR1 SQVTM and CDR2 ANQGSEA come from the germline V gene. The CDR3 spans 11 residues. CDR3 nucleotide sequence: TGCAGCCATTCGGCTGGTGAGACCCAGTACTTC. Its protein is CSHSAGETQYF. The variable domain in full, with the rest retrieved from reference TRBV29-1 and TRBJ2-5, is SAVISQKPSRDICQRGTSLTIQCQVDSQVTMMFWYRQQPGQSLTLIATANQGSEATYESGFVIDKFPISRPNLTFSTLTVSNMSPEDSSIYLCSHSAGETQYFGPGTRLLVL.

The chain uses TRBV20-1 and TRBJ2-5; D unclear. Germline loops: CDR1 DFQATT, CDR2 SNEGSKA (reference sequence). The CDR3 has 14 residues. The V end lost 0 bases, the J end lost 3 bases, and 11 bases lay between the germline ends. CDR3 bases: TGCAGTGCTAGAGATCCAGGAAGTAAAGAGACCCAGTACTTC. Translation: CSARDPGSKETQYF.

CDR3 bases: TGTGCCACCAGTGATTTAGGAGCGGGGGAGCAGTTCTTC. This sequence encodes CATSDLGAGEQFF. The V and J genes are TRBV24-1 and TRBJ2-1, with 7 bases matching TRBD2. The CDR3 covers 13 residues. V lost 1 base and J lost 10; bases outside the gene matches: 3. Germline CDR1 reads KGHDR; CDR2 reads SFDVKD.

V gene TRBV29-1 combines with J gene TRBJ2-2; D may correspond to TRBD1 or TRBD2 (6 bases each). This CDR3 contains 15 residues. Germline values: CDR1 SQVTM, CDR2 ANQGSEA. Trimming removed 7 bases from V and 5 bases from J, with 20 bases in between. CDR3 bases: TGCAGCGCCGAATGGGGACGAGGGGGGACCGGGGAGCTGTTTTTT. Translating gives CSAEWGRGGTGELFF.

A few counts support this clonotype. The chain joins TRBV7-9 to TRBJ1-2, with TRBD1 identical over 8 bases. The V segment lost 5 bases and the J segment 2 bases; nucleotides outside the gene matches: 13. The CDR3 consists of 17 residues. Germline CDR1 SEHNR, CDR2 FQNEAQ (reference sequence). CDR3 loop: CASSPTPGQGANYGYTF. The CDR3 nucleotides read TGTGCCAGCAGCCCCACACCCGGACAGGGCGCAAACTATGGCTACACCTTC. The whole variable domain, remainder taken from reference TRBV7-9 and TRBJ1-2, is DTGVSQNPRHKITKRGQNVTFRCDPISEHNRLYWYRQTLGQGPEFLTYFQNEAQLEKSRLLSDRFSAERPKGSFSTLEIQRTEQGDSAMYLCASSPTPGQGANYGYTFGSGTRLTVV.

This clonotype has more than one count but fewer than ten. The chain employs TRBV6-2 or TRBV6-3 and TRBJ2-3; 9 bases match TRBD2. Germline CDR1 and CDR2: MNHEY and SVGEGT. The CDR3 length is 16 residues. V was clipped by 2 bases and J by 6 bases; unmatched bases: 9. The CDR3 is CASSYNRRGGVDTQYF. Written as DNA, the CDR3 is TGTGCCAGCAGTTACAATAGGCGGGGGGGCGTGGATACGCAGTATTTT.

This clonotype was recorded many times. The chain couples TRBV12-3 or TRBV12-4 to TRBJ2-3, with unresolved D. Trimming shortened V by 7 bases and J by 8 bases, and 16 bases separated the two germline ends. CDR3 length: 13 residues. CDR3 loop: CASTLRFLSTQYF. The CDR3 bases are TGTGCCAGCACCCTAAGGTTCCTCTCTACGCAGTATTTT.

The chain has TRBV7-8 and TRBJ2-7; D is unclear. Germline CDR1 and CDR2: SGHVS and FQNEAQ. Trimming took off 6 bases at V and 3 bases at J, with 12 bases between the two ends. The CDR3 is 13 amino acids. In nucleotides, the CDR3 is TGTGCCAGCAGTTATGAATTTCGCTACGAGCAGTACTTC. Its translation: CASSYEFRYEQYF.

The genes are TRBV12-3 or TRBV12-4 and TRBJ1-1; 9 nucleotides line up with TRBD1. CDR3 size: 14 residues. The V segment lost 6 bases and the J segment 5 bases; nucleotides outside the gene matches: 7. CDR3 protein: CASRVQGARTEAFF. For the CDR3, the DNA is TGTGCCAGCAGGGTACAGGGGGCGCGAACTGAAGCTTTCTTT.